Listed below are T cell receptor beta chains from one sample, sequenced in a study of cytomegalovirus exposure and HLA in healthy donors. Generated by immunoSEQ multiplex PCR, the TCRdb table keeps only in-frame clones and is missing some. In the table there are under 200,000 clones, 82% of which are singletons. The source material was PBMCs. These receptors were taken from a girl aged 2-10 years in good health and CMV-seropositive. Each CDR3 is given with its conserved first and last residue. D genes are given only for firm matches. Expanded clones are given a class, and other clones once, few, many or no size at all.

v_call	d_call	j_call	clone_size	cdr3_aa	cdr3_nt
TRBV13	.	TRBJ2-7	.	CASSSRAGASYEQYF	TGTGCCAGCAGCTCCCGGGCGGGGGCGTCCTACGAGCAGTACTTC
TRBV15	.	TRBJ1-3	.	CATSRDFVGVMENTIYF	TGTGCCACCAGCAGAGATTTTGTCGGGGTGATGGAAAACACCATATATTTT
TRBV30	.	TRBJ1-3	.	CAWSGVSGNTIYF	TGTGCCTGGAGTGGAGTATCCGGAAACACCATATATTTT
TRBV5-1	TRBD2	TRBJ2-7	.	CASSRGLAGNEQYF	TGCGCCAGCAGCAGGGGACTAGCGGGGAACGAGCAGTACTTC
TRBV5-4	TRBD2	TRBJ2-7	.	CASSFLTSGRSYEQYF	TGTGCCAGCAGCTTCCTTACTAGCGGGAGGTCTTACGAGCAGTACTTC
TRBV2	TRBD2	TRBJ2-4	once	CASTKTGGAEGNIQYF	TGTGCCAGCACTAAGACGGGGGGGGCGGAAGGAAACATTCAGTACTTC
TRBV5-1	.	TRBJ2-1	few	CASSLTRLLIPGNEQFF	TGCGCCAGCAGCTTAACCCGCCTCCTGATTCCGGGCAATGAGCAGTTCTTC
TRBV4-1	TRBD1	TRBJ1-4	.	CASSQGTATNEKLFF	TGCGCCAGCAGCCAGGGGACAGCAACTAATGAAAAACTGTTTTTT
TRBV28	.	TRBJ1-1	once	CASRYGRESGPNTEAFF	TGTGCCAGCAGGTATGGGCGGGAGTCGGGGCCGAACACTGAAGCTTTCTTT
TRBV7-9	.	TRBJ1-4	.	CASSLGGFEKLFF	TGTGCCAGCAGCTTAGGAGGGTTTGAAAAACTGTTTTTT
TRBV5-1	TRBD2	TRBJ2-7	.	CASSSSGRYEQYF	TGCGCCAGCAGCTCTAGCGGGAGGTACGAGCAGTACTTC
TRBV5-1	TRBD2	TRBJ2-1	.	CASSSPSGRADNEQFF	TGCGCCAGCAGCTCTCCTAGCGGGAGGGCCGACAATGAGCAGTTCTTC
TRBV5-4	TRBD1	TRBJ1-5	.	CASSLGGTGDQHF	TGTGCCAGCAGCTTGGGGGGGACAGGTGACCAGCATTTT
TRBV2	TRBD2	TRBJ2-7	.	CASSGLAGVYEQYF	TGTGCCAGCAGTGGACTAGCGGGAGTTTACGAGCAGTACTTC
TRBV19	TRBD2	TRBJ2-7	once	CASSTSGAGDEQYF	TGTGCCAGTAGTACTAGCGGGGCTGGGGACGAGCAGTACTTC
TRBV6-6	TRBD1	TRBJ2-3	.	CASIDRVSTDTQYF	TGTGCCAGCATTGACAGGGTATCGACAGATACGCAGTATTTT
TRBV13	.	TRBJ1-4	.	CASSLIKGERLFF	TGTGCCAGCAGCTTAATAAAGGGAGAAAGGCTGTTTTTT
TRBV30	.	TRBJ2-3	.	CAWSVLGTDTQYF	TGTGCCTGGAGTGTTCTTGGCACAGATACGCAGTATTTT
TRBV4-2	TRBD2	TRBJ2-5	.	CASSQEGGTSGETQYF	TGTGCCAGCAGCCAAGAAGGGGGGACTAGCGGAGAGACCCAGTACTTC
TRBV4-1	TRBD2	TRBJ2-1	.	CASSPSGGGNYNEQFF	TGCGCCAGCAGCCCCAGTGGGGGAGGGAATTACAATGAGCAGTTCTTC
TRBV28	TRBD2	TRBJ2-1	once	CASSLDLAERYNEQFF	TGTGCCAGCAGTTTAGATCTAGCGGAGAGGTACAATGAGCAGTTCTTC
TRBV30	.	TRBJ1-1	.	CAWTTERGTEAFF	TGTGCCTGGACCACAGAGCGGGGCACTGAAGCTTTCTTT
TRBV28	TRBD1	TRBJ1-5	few	CATGGQISNQPQHF	TGTGCCACCGGGGGACAGATTAGCAATCAGCCCCAGCATTTT
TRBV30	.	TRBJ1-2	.	CAWTPSRRRSYGYTF	TGTGCCTGGACCCCAAGCCGAAGGCGGAGCTATGGCTACACCTTC
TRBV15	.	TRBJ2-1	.	CATSREQGLGSDEQFF	TGTGCCACCAGCAGAGAGCAGGGGTTAGGGAGCGATGAGCAGTTCTTC
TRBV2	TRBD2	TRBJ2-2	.	CASMILAGTGELFF	TGTGCCAGCATGATTTTAGCGGGCACCGGGGAGCTGTTTTTT
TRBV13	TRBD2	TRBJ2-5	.	CASSQVGFWSSGSKGAETQYF	TGTGCCAGCAGCCAAGTCGGTTTTTGGTCTAGCGGGAGTAAGGGGGCGGAGACCCAGTACTTC
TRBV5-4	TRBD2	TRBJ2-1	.	CASSFVTIPGLAGWEQFF	TGTGCCAGCAGCTTCGTAACTATACCGGGACTAGCGGGATGGGAGCAGTTCTTC
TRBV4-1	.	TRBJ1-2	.	CASSQDSRSPLYGYTF	TGCGCCAGCAGCCAAGATTCCCGTTCCCCCCTCTATGGCTACACCTTC
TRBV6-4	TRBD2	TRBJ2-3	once	CASSMVAGTTDTQYF	TGTGCCAGCAGTATGGTAGCGGGGACCACAGATACGCAGTATTTT
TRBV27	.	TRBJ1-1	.	CASSPRLGAWTEAFF	TGTGCCAGCAGTCCACGCCTCGGAGCATGGACTGAAGCTTTCTTT
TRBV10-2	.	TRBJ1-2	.	CASSDSNFGRDFNYGYTF	TGCGCCAGCAGTGATTCGAATTTTGGCAGGGACTTTAACTATGGCTACACCTTC
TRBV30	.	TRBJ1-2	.	CAWSRGSGPYGYTF	TGTGCCTGGAGTAGAGGGTCGGGCCCCTATGGCTACACCTTC
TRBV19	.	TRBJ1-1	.	CASSIGGAEAFF	TGTGCCAGTAGTATAGGGGGGGCTGAAGCTTTCTTT
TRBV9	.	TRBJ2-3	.	CASSVGGSRGGTDTQYF	TGTGCCAGCAGCGTAGGGGGGAGTAGGGGAGGAACAGATACGCAGTATTTT
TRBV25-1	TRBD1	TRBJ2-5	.	CASRPGQGETQYF	TGTGCCAGCAGACCTGGACAGGGGGAGACCCAGTACTTC
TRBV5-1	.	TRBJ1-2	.	CASNPRDSNYGYTF	TGCGCCAGTAACCCTCGTGACAGCAACTATGGCTACACCTTC
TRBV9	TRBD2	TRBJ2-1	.	CASSREGFYNEQFF	TGTGCCAGCAGCAGGGAGGGCTTCTACAATGAGCAGTTCTTC
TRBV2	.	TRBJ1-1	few	CASITGDRGTEAFF	TGTGCCAGCATCACGGGGGACCGGGGCACTGAAGCTTTCTTT
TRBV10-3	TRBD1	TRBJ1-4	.	CAIKAGGSYDEKLFF	TGTGCCATCAAGGCAGGGGGAAGTTACGATGAAAAACTGTTTTTT
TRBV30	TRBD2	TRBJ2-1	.	CATSGGSYNEQFF	TGTGCCACTAGCGGAGGCTCCTACAATGAGCAGTTCTTC
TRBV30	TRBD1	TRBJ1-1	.	CAWGHRQGGFTEAFF	TGTGCCTGGGGGCATCGACAGGGTGGGTTCACTGAAGCTTTCTTT
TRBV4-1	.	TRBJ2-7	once	CASSLGLSYEQYF	TGCGCCAGCAGCTTAGGACTTTCCTACGAGCAGTACTTC
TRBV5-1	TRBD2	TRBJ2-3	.	CASSLVRGNSDTQYF	TGCGCCAGCAGCTTGGTGCGGGGGAACTCAGATACGCAGTATTTT
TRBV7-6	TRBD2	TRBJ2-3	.	CASSLRPASSGRAADTQYF	TGTGCCAGCAGCTTACGACCGGCCTCGAGCGGGAGGGCTGCAGATACGCAGTATTTT
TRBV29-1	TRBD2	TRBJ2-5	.	CSVEPRPREQYF	TGCAGCGTTGAACCAAGGCCGCGGGAGCAGTACTTC
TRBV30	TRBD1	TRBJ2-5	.	CAWSFPGQGTRETQYF	TGTGCCTGGAGTTTCCCGGGACAGGGGACCCGCGAGACCCAGTACTTC
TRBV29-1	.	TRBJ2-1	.	CSVAGVSYNEQFF	TGCAGCGTCGCAGGGGTTTCCTACAATGAGCAGTTCTTC
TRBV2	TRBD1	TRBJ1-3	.	CACKQGRGNTIYF	TGTGCCTGTAAACAGGGGCGTGGAAACACCATATATTTT
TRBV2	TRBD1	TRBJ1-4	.	CASIPGTGYEKLFF	TGTGCCAGCATCCCCGGGACAGGGTATGAAAAACTGTTTTTT
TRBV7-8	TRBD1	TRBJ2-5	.	CASSHDRALRETQYF	TGTGCCAGCAGCCATGACAGGGCGCTAAGAGAGACCCAGTACTTC
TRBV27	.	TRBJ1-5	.	CASSLSLPQGSNQPQHF	TGTGCCAGCAGTTTATCGCTCCCACAGGGTAGCAATCAGCCCCAGCATTTT
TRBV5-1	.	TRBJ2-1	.	CASSFGGDHEQFF	TGCGCCAGCAGCTTCGGGGGAGATCATGAGCAGTTCTTC
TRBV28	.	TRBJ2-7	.	CASSPQFNEQYF	TGTGCCAGCAGCCCCCAGTTTAACGAGCAGTACTTC
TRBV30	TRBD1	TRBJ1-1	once	CAWIIPGQGASEAFF	TGTGCCTGGATAATCCCGGGACAGGGGGCTTCTGAAGCTTTCTTT
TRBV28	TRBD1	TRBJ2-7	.	CASIARGQGGYEQYF	TGTGCCAGCATCGCCCGGGGACAGGGAGGCTACGAGCAGTACTTC
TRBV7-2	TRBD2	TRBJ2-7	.	CASSLREGLYEQYF	TGTGCCAGCAGCCTACGGGAGGGCCTCTACGAGCAGTACTTC
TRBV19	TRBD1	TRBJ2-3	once	CASGGQATDTQYF	TGTGCCAGTGGTGGACAGGCCACAGATACGCAGTATTTT
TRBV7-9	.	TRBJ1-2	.	CASSLGGVYGYTF	TGTGCCAGCAGCTTAGGGGGAGTCTATGGCTACACCTTC
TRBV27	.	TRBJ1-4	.	CASSLSLRGPSTNEKLFF	TGTGCCAGCAGTTTAAGTCTCAGGGGTCCATCAACTAATGAAAAACTGTTTTTT